This T cell receptor (beta chain) was sequenced during a study of response to subunit inactivated influenza vaccine. One entry per CDR3 protein results from TCRdb running MiXCR on the RT-PCR reads. The profile shows about 780,000 distinct CDR3 sequences, around 20% of them singletons. This clonotype was seen ten or more times. This specimen consisted of PBMCs from blood, obtained around 5 days after vaccination. This clonotype was obtained from a man in his fifties who received an inactivated influenza vaccine.

The CDR3 region has the DNA TGTGCCAGCAGTTTAAGTGGCTACAATGAGCAGTTCTTC. Translated, it gives CASSLSGYNEQFF. The chain recombines TRBV12-3 or TRBV12-4 with TRBJ2-1, with D uncertain. The CDR3 loop spans 13 amino acids. The V and J ends lost 2 bases and 3 bases respectively, with 5 bases between them.